This T cell receptor (beta chain) was captured in a study of tissue T cells after allogeneic stem cell transplantation (dated 2022 in TCRdb). Broadly, across the study: Using research autopsies of patients with and without GVHD, plus mouse models of GVHD, the study profiled TCR beta repertoires across many tissues. The human arm was a prospective observational study without blinding or randomization. Study-wide conclusions, independent of this receptor: The study did not establish which tissue TCRs were alloreactive or antigen-specific, and some clones may have been host cells that persisted. The patient cohort was small and varied clinically, and sampling depth was recognized as a limitation. In both patients and mice, only a limited portion of the TCR repertoire detected in tissues was captured by blood and spleen T cells. Only a few T cell clones appeared in more than one patient, yet motif-based clustering showed tissue-specific repertoire signatures that were shared between patients. Within patients, how anatomically similar tissues were was a major factor shaping TCR repertoire composition, regardless of disease or transplant status.

The library was generated by the immunoSEQ multiplex PCR assay. TCRbeta CDR3 sequencing was done by Adaptive Biotechnologies at survey depth, reporting CDR3 sequences, V/J genes, productive frequency and template counts. Amplification of TCR beta CDR3 regions was performed from genomic DNA rather than from RNA. The paper's processing steps were these. Pairwise repertoire overlap between tissues was quantified with Jensen-Shannon divergence, where 1 means complete divergence and 0 identical. Tissues were clustered by single-linkage agglomerative hierarchical clustering of pairwise JSD values and displayed as dendrograms. All patient samples were analyzed with GLIPH2 using simulation_depth 1000, kmer_min_depth 3 and cdr3_length_cutoff 8, and only groups containing more than two unique CDR3s were kept. A standardized tissue-overlap score was generated by extrapolating Jaccard GLIPH-group overlap across patients to a standard repertoire size of 1000 clones. Linear mixed-effect models, with tissue as a fixed effect and individual as a random effect, were used to test how diversity related to clinical or experimental variables. TCRdb holds this immuneACCESS table with in-frame rearrangements only. Some clones are missing; in checked studies, unresolved V genes explain under half, and the rest has no known cause. Clone size and V and J calls were adopted from that table, with D and trimming inferred from the DNA. The sample yields under 5,500 clones; around 46% were counted once. The ten largest clones capture around a sixth of the sample.

The label giving this sample's time point can be read as: mouse harvest day 14 after allogeneic transplant. Mouse grafts consisting of 10^7 T-cell-depleted bone marrow cells combined with 10^6 splenic CD5+ T cells were administered by tail vein injection. GVHD in mice was modeled with a major MHC-mismatch B6 (H2b) into BALB/c (H2d) model, and tissues were profiled at day 7 or 14. On day 7 or 14 post-transplant, mouse tissues and retro-orbital blood were harvested with separate sterile tools for each animal, and livers were flushed beforehand. Before genomic DNA isolation with the DNeasy Blood & Tissue Kit, mouse tissues were minced using razor blades in buffered saline. About this clone itself: Its antigen is not yet known. The gene names and germline sequences given are murine. The CDR3 is cut off 1 residue early in the read; its end comes from the germline J gene. Other nucleotide sequences in the sample specify the same CDR3.

V loses 5 bases at its end and J loses 2 bases; junction bases beyond the gene matches: 0. The CDR3 holds 13 amino acids from the cysteine to the phenylalanine. Part of the CDR3 DNA is given, 36 bases translated from base 1. CDR1 and CDR2 were assigned from the germline V gene (reference sequence) as NNHNN and SYGAGS. The V and J segments used are TRBV13-2 and TRBJ2-5, with 9 middle bases fitting TRBD2. The sample taken for sequencing was lymph node tissue. The sequence was collected from a female BALB/c mouse given C57BL/6 T cells with graft-versus-host disease after an allogeneic hematopoietic cell transplant. CDR3 region: CASGDWGQDTQYF. CDR3 DNA (partial): TGTGCCAGCGGGGACTGGGGCCAAGACACCCAGTAC.